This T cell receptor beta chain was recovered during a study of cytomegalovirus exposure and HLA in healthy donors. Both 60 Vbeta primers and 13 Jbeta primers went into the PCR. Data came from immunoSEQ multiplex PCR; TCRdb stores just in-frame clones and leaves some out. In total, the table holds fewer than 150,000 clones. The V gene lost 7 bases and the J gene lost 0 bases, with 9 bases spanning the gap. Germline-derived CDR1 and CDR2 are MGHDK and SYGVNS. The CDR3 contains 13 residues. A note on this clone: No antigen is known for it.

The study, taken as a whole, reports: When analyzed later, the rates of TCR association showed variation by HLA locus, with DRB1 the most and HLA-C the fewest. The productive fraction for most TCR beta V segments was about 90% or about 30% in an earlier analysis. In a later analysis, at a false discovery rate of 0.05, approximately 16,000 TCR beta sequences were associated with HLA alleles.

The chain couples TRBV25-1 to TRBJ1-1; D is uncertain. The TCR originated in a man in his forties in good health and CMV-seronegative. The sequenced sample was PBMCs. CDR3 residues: CASTLDMNTEAFF. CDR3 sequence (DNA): TGTGCCAGCACCTTAGATATGAACACTGAAGCTTTCTTT. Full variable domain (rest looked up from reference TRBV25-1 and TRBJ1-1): EADIYQTPRYLVIGTGKKITLECSQTMGHDKMYWYQQDPGMELHLIHYSYGVNSTEKGDLSSESTVSRIRTEHFPLTLESARPSHTSQYLCASTLDMNTEAFFGQGTRLTVV.